One sample yielded the 9 T cell receptor beta chains listed below, sequenced in a study of blood T cell repertoires in COVID-19 (dated by TCRdb to 2019 to 2021). The library was obtained by the immunoSEQ multiplex PCR assay. TCRdb holds this immuneACCESS table with in-frame rearrangements only. Some clones are missing; in checked studies, unresolved V genes explain under half, and the rest has no known cause. Counted in this sample were 150,000 to 200,000 clones; approximately 83% of them appeared once. Jointly, the top ten make up nearly 8.5% of the sample. Sequencing was done on a sample of peripheral blood. All receptors derive from a man in his 60s with acute or convalescent COVID-19.

The chain has TRBV9 and TRBJ2-1; TRBD2 matches at 8 bases. This CDR3 is built from 17 residues. Trimming at V came to 0 bases and at J to 5 bases, leaving 10 bases not matched to a gene. CDR1 is SGDLS and CDR2 is YYNGEE in the germline V gene. This CDR3 is CASSVESGGPYDNEQFF. DNA for the CDR3: TGTGCCAGCAGCGTAGAGTCGGGAGGGCCGTACGACAATGAGCAGTTCTTC. Drawing the rest from reference TRBV9 and TRBJ2-1, the complete variable domain is DSGVTQTPKHLITATGQRVTLRCSPRSGDLSVYWYQQSLDQGLQFLIQYYNGEERAKGNILERFSAQQFPDLHSELNLSSLELGDSALYFCASSVESGGPYDNEQFFGPGTRLTVL.

This chain uses TRBV7-3 with TRBJ1-2; a weak D match, TRBD1 (6 bases). Per the germline V gene, CDR1 is SGHTA and CDR2 is FQGTGA. V dropped 6 bases and J dropped 8 bases, with 16 bases sitting between them. This CDR3 comprises 13 residues. As DNA, the CDR3 is TGTGCCAGCAGTTTCTTACAGGGTGAAGGCTACACCTTC. It yields the protein CASSFLQGEGYTF.

This chain uses TRBV15 with TRBJ2-1, with a possible D match to TRBD2 (6 bases). This CDR3 has 13 residues. Trimming removed 3 bases from V and 3 bases from J, with 6 bases in between. Germline-derived CDR1 and CDR2 are LNHNV and YYDKDF (reference sequence). CDR3 coding DNA: TGTGCCACCAGCAGGGGACTCTACAATGAGCAGTTCTTC. Encoded protein: CATSRGLYNEQFF.

The gene calls are TRBV18 and TRBJ1-4; D call uncertain. The CDR3 is 18 amino acids. The V gene lost 2 bases and the J gene lost 7 bases, with 23 bases spanning the gap. Germline V gene sequence: CDR1 KGHSH, CDR2 LQKENI. DNA for the CDR3: TGTGCCAGCTCACCATCTGGCGGTGGCGGTTCTGTTCCTGAAAAACTGTTTTTT. The encoded protein is CASSPSGGGGSVPEKLFF.

V and J are TRBV4-1 and TRBJ2-5; 12 bases match TRBD2. The CDR3 is 19 amino acids. V dropped 3 bases and J dropped 5; count of bases not matched to a gene: 16. Germline values: CDR1 MGHRA, CDR2 YSYEKL. CDR3 coding DNA: TGCGCCAGCAGCCATGGGGGGACTAGCGGGCGTCAAAGTAGGGAGACCCAGTACTTC. As protein: CASSHGGTSGRQSRETQYF.

This clone occurred once. The chain couples TRBV27 to TRBJ1-1, with D possibly TRBD1 on 5 matching bases. The V gene lost 4 bases and the J gene lost 0 bases, with 9 bases spanning the gap. The CDR3 is 14 amino acids. CDR1 MNHEY and CDR2 SMNVEV come from the germline V gene (reference sequence). CDR3 DNA: TGTGCCAGCAGTTGGAGGGGCATGAACACTGAAGCTTTCTTT. This sequence encodes CASSWRGMNTEAFF.

The gene calls are TRBV25-1 and TRBJ1-1, with no clear D. Germline V gene lookup returns CDR1 MGHDK and CDR2 SYGVNS. This CDR3 region has 13 residues. With 6 bases removed from V and 1 base from J, the gap between germline ends came to 9 bases. The CDR3 spells CASSGLTNTEAFF. In DNA, the CDR3 is TGTGCCAGCAGCGGACTGACGAACACTGAAGCTTTCTTT.

As DNA, the CDR3 is TGTGCCAGCAGTTTCCGGCTCGACAGGGTTGGCACTGAAGCTTTCTTT. Its translation is CASSFRLDRVGTEAFF. V gene TRBV6-5 combines with J gene TRBJ1-1; 7 nucleotides agree with TRBD1. The CDR3 loop spans 16 amino acids. CDR1 and CDR2 (germline): MNHEY, SVGAGI. J gave up 4 bases and V 4 bases, and 12 bases lay outside the gene matches.

J is TRBJ2-7 and V is TRBV29-1, with D perhaps matching TRBD2 (5 bases). This CDR3 is 11 amino acids long. With 4 bases removed from V and 2 bases from J, the gap between germline ends came to 6 bases. Germline V CDR1 and CDR2: SQVTM, ANQGSEA. CDR3 DNA: TGCAGCGTTGGGCGGGCCTACGAGCAGTACTTC. This sequence encodes CSVGRAYEQYF.